This T cell receptor beta chain was recorded in a study of cytomegalovirus exposure and HLA in healthy donors (dated by TCRdb to 2017 to 2019). Background on the whole study: A later analysis indicated that the 90 to 150 validation repertoires were generated on the platform also employed for the 700 or so repertoires of the first cohort. To predict cytomegalovirus infection status, the study brought together high-throughput TCR immunosequencing, statistical association of individual TCRs with disease status, and machine learning. The aim of the study was to test whether cataloging public T cell receptors could identify signatures of past pathogen exposure. A separate validation cohort of 100 to 150 different subjects was used in addition to the approximately 700-subject first cohort.

The germline V gene specifies SGHAT as CDR1 and FQNNGV as CDR2. The V end gives up 7 bases and the J end 2 bases, leaving 5 bases in the junction not matched to a gene. The CDR3 covers 13 residues, taking in both the cysteine and the phenylalanine. This entry keeps only the CDR3 DNA: 39 bases, framed from base 1. In its sample, this clone was seen once. Its antigen specificity is not known. No per-base quality is available; no much larger clone lies one base away. The library was built by means of the immunoSEQ multiplex PCR assay. In the original analysis: A statistical classification framework was developed to diagnose cytomegalovirus status using the catalog of TCR beta chain sequences. TCRdb obtained this table from immuneACCESS and retained in-frame rearrangements with V and J assigned. These tables miss some clones; where compared with another copy, unresolved V genes account for less than half of the shortfall, and the remainder is unexplained. The DNA was the basis for D and trimming; V, J and clone size are from that table. Here the sample has 250,000 or so clones; around 87% occur a single time. In total, the top ten clones hold roughly 0.38% of the sample.

Results the study describes overall, beyond this receptor: A later analysis lacked HLA typing for the validation cohort, so it scored co-occurrence in that cohort across all 120 or so repertoires. According to the authors, the approach could potentially be generalized to other disease states and immunological phenotypes. Of the cluster scores, 90% to 95% were above 0 in a later analysis, which found that TCRs clustered in the first cohort also tended to co-occur in the approximately 130 validation repertoires. The study listed around 160 TCR beta chains as associated with cytomegalovirus. A few of the identified cytomegalovirus-associated TCR beta chains were confirmed in vitro to be specific for cytomegalovirus antigens. Most TCR sequences were observed very rarely across donors, whereas some public TCRs were present in many individuals. In both the original and validation cohorts, the classifier was reported to diagnose cytomegalovirus status with high specificity and sensitivity.

Separate from the approximately 670-subject first cohort, the validation cohort of 120 subjects was the group to which the donors belonged. This TCR came from a young woman in good health and CMV-seronegative. The chain employs TRBV11-2 and TRBJ2-7, with 7 bases matching TRBD1. The sequenced material came from PBMCs. The CDR3 protein sequence reads: CASTGDSPYEQYF. The sequence in DNA is TGTGCCAGCACCGGGGACAGCCCCTACGAGCAGTACTTC.